What follows are 27 T cell receptor beta chains derived from one specimen sequenced in a study of blood T cells in healthy people across ages. PCR was performed a second time for about 6 to 11 cycles using a sample-barcoded 5' primer and a J-beta primer mix. Via MiXCR, TCRdb re-called the 5' RACE reads, giving one row per CDR3 protein. The sample shows roughly 680,000 distinct CDR3 sequences, under 25% of them seen only once. Sequencing was carried out using blood. These TCRs come from a man in his sixties or seventies in good health.

This chain joins TRBV29-1 and TRBJ2-2; D is uncertain. This CDR3 has 12 amino acids. The V and J ends lost 5 bases and 4 bases respectively, with 8 bases between them. The germline gives CDR1 SQVTM, CDR2 ANQGSEA. This CDR3 is CSVFKATGELFF. The DNA for the CDR3 is TGCAGCGTTTTTAAGGCCACCGGGGAGCTGTTTTTT.

The rearrangement uses TRBV20-1 and TRBJ2-3; no clear D gene. The CDR3 sequence is 14 residues long. V lost 3 bases and J 2 bases, leaving 12 bases between the germline ends. Germline V CDR1 and CDR2: DFQATT, SNEGSKA (reference sequence). As DNA, the CDR3 is TGCAGTGCTAGGCCCCCCCATAACACAGATACGCAGTATTTT. It yields the protein CSARPPHNTDTQYF.

This clonotype was detected only a few times. The chain links TRBV5-1 to TRBJ2-1; 10 nucleotides line up with TRBD1. Losses at the gene ends were 3 bases for V and 5 bases for J; bases not matched to a gene: 5. This CDR3 is built from 15 residues. CDR1 and CDR2 from the germline V gene are SGHRS and YFSETQ. The CDR3: CASSSTGGGHNEQFF. DNA for the CDR3: TGCGCCAGCAGCTCGACAGGGGGCGGCCACAATGAGCAGTTCTTC.

The V call is TRBV5-1, the J call TRBJ2-1; tentatively, D is TRBD1 (5 bases). Germline-derived CDR1 and CDR2 are SGHRS and YFSETQ. The V gene lost 0 bases and the J gene lost 5 bases, with 15 bases spanning the gap. CDR3 size: 16 residues. For the CDR3, the DNA is TGCGCCAGCAGCTTGGCGGCGGCAGGGCTAAACAATGAGCAGTTCTTC. Amino acids: CASSLAAAGLNNEQFF.

This sequence joins TRBV18 and TRBJ2-5; 9 positions agree with TRBD1. With V trimmed by 0 bases and J by 5 bases, 4 bases remained unmatched. This CDR3 is built from 15 residues. Germline assignment: CDR1 KGHSH and CDR2 LQKENI. The CDR3 is CASSPPETGGETQYF. Written as DNA, the CDR3 is TGTGCCAGCTCACCACCAGAGACAGGGGGGGAGACCCAGTACTTC.

This clonotype was observed a few times. The V call is TRBV11-2, the J call TRBJ2-2; either TRBD1 or TRBD2 may supply D (5 bases each). CDR3 length: 15 residues. CDR1 is SGHAT, CDR2 FQNNGV, per germline. The V and J ends lost 5 bases and 4 bases respectively, with 14 bases between them. This CDR3 reads CASSPRDLPTGELFF. The CDR3 DNA reads as TGTGCCAGCAGCCCGAGGGACCTTCCCACCGGGGAGCTGTTTTTT.

This clonotype was seen only once. The chain is built from TRBV4-3 and TRBJ2-6; D assignment may be TRBD1 or TRBD2 (5 bases each). CDR1 and CDR2 from the germline V gene are LGHNA and YSLEER. The CDR3 is 16 residues long. V was cut by 1 base and J by 0 bases, with 7 bases left in between. CDR3 sequence (DNA): TGCGCCAGCAGCCAAGGGGGGTCCTCTGGGGCCAACGTCCTGACTTTC. Amino acids: CASSQGGSSGANVLTF.

The CDR3: CASSPSGGVDGELFF. The CDR3 DNA follows: TGTGCCAGCAGCCCCTCCGGGGGCGTGGACGGGGAGCTGTTTTTT. The V and J genes are TRBV7-8 and TRBJ2-2; D assignment may be TRBD1 or TRBD2 (6 bases each). V was shortened by 5 bases and J by 7 bases, with 17 bases between the two germline ends. Germline CDR1 and CDR2: SGHVS and FQNEAQ. The CDR3 loop spans 15 amino acids.

This clonotype came up once. The V gene is TRBV6-2 or TRBV6-3, the J gene TRBJ1-5; TRBD1 matches 7 bases. Germline assignment: CDR1 MNHEY and CDR2 SVGEGT. The CDR3 has 13 residues. Trimming took 6 bases from V and 6 from J; bases not matched to a gene: 5. For the CDR3, the DNA is TGTGCCAGCAGCCCAGGGACAGCTCAGCCCCAGCATTTT. It specifies CASSPGTAQPQHF.

This sequence joins TRBV28 and TRBJ1-4; D not resolved. Trimming left V 6 bases short and J 3 bases short, with 11 bases between. The CDR3 is made up of 14 amino acids. CDR1 and CDR2 from the germline V gene are MDHEN and SYDVKM. The chain's CDR3 is CASREPGSNEKLFF. Written as DNA, the CDR3 is TGTGCCAGCAGGGAGCCGGGCTCTAATGAAAAACTGTTTTTT. The complete variable domain, with remaining parts taken from reference TRBV28 and TRBJ1-4, reads DVKVTQSSRYLVKRTGEKVFLECVQDMDHENMFWYRQDPGLGLRLIYFSYDVKMKEKGDIPEGYSVSREKKERFSLILESASTNQTSMYLCASREPGSNEKLFFGSGTQLSVL.

The chain combines TRBV6-2 or TRBV6-3 with TRBJ2-5; tentatively, D is TRBD1 or TRBD2 (5 bases each). V lost 5 bases and J 4 bases, leaving 20 bases between the germline ends. This CDR3 region has 16 residues. The germline gives CDR1 MNHEY, CDR2 SVGEGT. CDR3 coding DNA: TGTGCCAGCAGTAGACCCCCTTTTGCAGGGACAGAGACCCAGTACTTC. It yields the protein CASSRPPFAGTETQYF.

The chain recombines TRBV6-6 with TRBJ2-1, with 8 bases that match TRBD2. This CDR3 has 15 amino acids. CDR1 is MNHNY and CDR2 is SVGAGI in the germline V gene (reference sequence). Germline trimming cut 10 bases from V and 1 base from J; bases unmatched to any gene: 9. The CDR3 DNA sequence: TGTGCCACCGACCAGGGGACTAGGTCCTACAATGAGCAGTTCTTC. Amino acid sequence: CATDQGTRSYNEQFF.

The chain combines TRBV20-1 with TRBJ2-4; D gene uncertain. Germline CDR1 reads DFQATT; CDR2 reads SNEGSKA (reference sequence). There are 13 residues in the CDR3. With 5 bases removed from V and 1 base from J, the gap between germline ends came to 9 bases. CDR3 nucleotide sequence: TGCAGTGCTTTAGACACGGCCAAAAACATTCAGTACTTC. Amino acid sequence: CSALDTAKNIQYF.

The J gene is TRBJ2-3, the V gene TRBV12-3 or TRBV12-4; 9 nucleotides align to TRBD2. This CDR3 comprises 15 residues. V shed 1 base and J 5 bases; nucleotides not matched to a gene: 4. The CDR3 reads CASSLEASGVDTQYF. The DNA for the CDR3 is TGTGCCAGCAGTTTAGAGGCTAGCGGGGTAGATACGCAGTATTTT.

This clonotype was seen a handful of times. The chain joins TRBV9 to TRBJ2-5; D gene unclear. The DNA end is a closer match to TRBJ2-1, so the J assignment may be wrong. CDR1 SGDLS and CDR2 YYNGEE come from the germline V gene. CDR3 length equals 15 residues. The CDR3 bases are TGTGCCAGCAGCGTAGGGGATTGGCCGAGGAATGAGCAGTTCTTC. Its protein product is CASSVGDWPRNEQFF.

This clonotype was found once. V and J are TRBV13 and TRBJ2-5; 11 positions agree with TRBD2. The better agreement between TRBJ2-7 and the DNA end casts doubt on the J call. The CDR3 has 16 amino acids. Germline CDR1 and CDR2: PRHDT and FYEKMQ (reference sequence). The CDR3: CASSITPSGRIYEQYF. The CDR3 DNA sequence: TGTGCCAGCAGCATAACCCCTAGCGGGAGGATCTACGAGCAGTACTTC.

The rearrangement links TRBV20-1 to TRBJ2-1; 9 nucleotides match TRBD2. This CDR3 is built from 15 residues. Unmatched junction bases numbered 11, after V lost 3 bases and J lost 8 bases. Per germline, CDR1 DFQATT and CDR2 SNEGSKA (reference sequence). The CDR3, as DNA: TGCAGTGCTAGGAAAGTTTTAGCGGGAGTTCATGAGCAGTTCTTC. Translated, it gives CSARKVLAGVHEQFF.

This clonotype has ten or more counts. J is TRBJ2-1 and V is TRBV5-6, with a tentative D call TRBD1 (6 bases). The CDR3 extends over 14 amino acids. Trimming removed 0 bases at V and 7 bases at J, with 11 bases between. The germline CDR1 and CDR2 sequences are SGHDT and YYEEEE. The CDR3 spells CASSLDQGWNEQFF. The CDR3 nucleotides read TGTGCCAGCAGCTTGGATCAGGGGTGGAATGAGCAGTTCTTC.

This chain uses TRBV3-1 with TRBJ1-6; D gene uncertain. V gave up 4 bases and J gave up 7 bases, with 11 bases separating them. This CDR3 has 14 amino acids. Per the germline V gene, CDR1 is LGHDT and CDR2 is YNNKEL (reference sequence). This CDR3 is CASSPGLGNSPLHF. The CDR3 bases are TGTGCCAGCAGCCCGGGGTTAGGGAATTCACCCCTCCACTTT.

This clonotype was counted at least ten times. The V and J genes are TRBV7-9 and TRBJ2-5; no clear D. The ends were cut back, 4 bases at V and 3 bases at J, with 3 bases in the middle. The CDR3 sequence is 11 residues long. Germline CDR1 SEHNR, CDR2 FQNEAQ (reference sequence). The CDR3 spells CASSSKETQYF. As DNA, the CDR3 is TGTGCCAGCAGCTCCAAAGAGACCCAGTACTTC.

V usage is TRBV20-1 and J usage is TRBJ2-2, with TRBD1 identical over 9 bases. There are 14 residues in the CDR3. Germline V gene data show CDR1 as DFQATT and CDR2 as SNEGSKA (reference sequence). V shed 5 bases and J 4 bases; nucleotides not matched to a gene: 5. In nucleotides, the CDR3 is TGCAGTGCTGGGGGACAGGGCCTCACCGGGGAGCTGTTTTTT. This translates into CSAGGQGLTGELFF.

This clonotype has only a few counts. The chain couples TRBV6-2 or TRBV6-3 to TRBJ1-2, with 7 positions matching TRBD1. The CDR3 is 12 amino acids. CDR1 is MNHEY, CDR2 SVGEGT, per germline. J gave up 7 bases and V 4 bases, and 3 bases lay outside the gene matches. DNA of the CDR3: TGTGCCAGCAGTTCGGCAGGGGGTGGCTACACCTTC. This encodes CASSSAGGGYTF.

Many counts were recorded for this clonotype. The chain recombines TRBV20-1 with TRBJ2-3; D is perhaps TRBD1 (5 bases). CDR3 size: 14 residues. V lost 0 bases, J lost 0 bases, and 7 bases lay in between. Per the germline V gene, CDR1 is DFQATT and CDR2 is SNEGSKA (reference sequence). The CDR3 region is CSARDGASTDTQYF. The CDR3 nucleotides are TGCAGTGCTAGAGATGGGGCTAGCACAGATACGCAGTATTTT.

This clonotype was observed a handful of times. The V gene is TRBV7-2, the J gene TRBJ2-5; 9 positions agree with TRBD2. The CDR3 covers 14 residues. Germline CDR1 reads SGHTA; CDR2 reads FQGNSA. Germline trimming cut 2 bases from V and 5 bases from J; bases unmatched to any gene: 3. CDR3 DNA: TGTGCCAGCAGCTTAAAGGCGGGAGGGGAGACCCAGTACTTC. Residues: CASSLKAGGETQYF.

The chain is built from TRBV20-1 and TRBJ1-2, with D perhaps TRBD1 (5 bases). The germline CDR1 and CDR2 sequences are DFQATT and SNEGSKA (reference sequence). V was shortened by 3 bases and J by 0 bases, with 11 bases between the two germline ends. The CDR3 extends over 14 amino acids. The CDR3 spells CSARTVIANYGYTF. CDR3 DNA: TGCAGTGCTAGGACAGTCATAGCTAACTATGGCTACACCTTC.

J is TRBJ2-3 and V is TRBV6-1; TRBD2 matches 8 bases. The CDR3 consists of 16 residues. The ends lost 1 base at V and 3 bases at J; junction bases unmatched: 6. CDR1 and CDR2 (germline): MNHNS, SASEGT. The CDR3 reads CASSEGSSGKTDTQYF. CDR3 nucleotide sequence: TGTGCCAGCAGTGAAGGGAGTAGCGGGAAAACAGATACGCAGTATTTT.

CDR3: CSEDSNTEAFF. The CDR3 DNA reads TGCAGTGAAGACAGCAACACTGAAGCTTTCTTT. This chain links TRBV20-1 with TRBJ1-1, with D possibly being TRBD1 (5 bases). The length of the CDR3 is 11 residues. V was clipped by 7 bases and J by 2 bases, with 8 bases between them. Looked up from germline, CDR1 is DFQATT and CDR2 is SNEGSKA (reference sequence).